Sequencing of this T cell receptor (beta chain) was carried out in a study of Tregs in tolerant kidney transplant recipients. The V end lost 4 bases, the J end lost 3 bases, and 12 bases lay between the germline ends. CDR1 and CDR2 from the germline V gene are KGHSH and LQKENI. The CDR3 is 14 amino acids. Regarding the study as a whole: For some patients, primers changed over time, blocking nucleotide-level comparison. Biological reproducibility was not directly addressed in this study.

The nonmyeloablative bone marrow transplants came from related graft donors, with transient mixed chimerism. CD4+CD25+CD127- Tregs, CD4+CD25- non-Tregs, CD4 and CD8 cells were sorted. In the case of this clone: Its antigen is unknown. Read coverage stops 3 residues before the CDR3 terminus; the germline J gene supplies the remainder.

Assay used: immunoSEQ multiplex PCR; TCRdb lists only in-frame clones, some missing. The specimen's table records 23,000 or so clones. The material was CD4+ T cells from blood (PBMCs), obtained 6 months after the transplant. The receptor was isolated from a human patient who received a combined kidney and bone marrow transplant. The graft donor may have given rise to some T cells. The V and J genes are TRBV18 and TRBJ2-5; D perhaps matches TRBD2 (6 bases). CDR3 DNA, as far as it was read: TGTGCCAGCTCACGGGGCGGGGCCGAAGAGACC. This gives the protein CASSRGGAEET. In full, the CDR3 is CASSRGGAEETQYF.